This T cell receptor (beta chain) was identified in a study of T cell clonality in common variable immunodeficiency. This clone came up many times. With the read ending 3 residues before the CDR3 end, the germline J gene is used to fill in that end. Unmatched junction bases numbered 4, after V lost 6 bases and J lost 4 bases. Germline V gives CDR1 MNHEY, CDR2 SMNVEV (reference sequence). The CDR3 is made up of 13 amino acids. Generated by immunoSEQ multiplex PCR, the TCRdb table keeps only in-frame clones and is missing some. Found here are tens of thousands of clones, no singletons; the ten largest cover about 0.8%.

The chain is built from TRBV27 and TRBJ2-7; the match to TRBD2 covers 9 bases. The sample taken for sequencing was peripheral blood mononuclear cells. The clonotype originates from a person aged 18 to 70 in good health. Here the CDR3 reads CASRPSGTYEQYF. Partial CDR3 DNA: TGTGCCAGCAGGCCTAGCGGGACTTACGAG.